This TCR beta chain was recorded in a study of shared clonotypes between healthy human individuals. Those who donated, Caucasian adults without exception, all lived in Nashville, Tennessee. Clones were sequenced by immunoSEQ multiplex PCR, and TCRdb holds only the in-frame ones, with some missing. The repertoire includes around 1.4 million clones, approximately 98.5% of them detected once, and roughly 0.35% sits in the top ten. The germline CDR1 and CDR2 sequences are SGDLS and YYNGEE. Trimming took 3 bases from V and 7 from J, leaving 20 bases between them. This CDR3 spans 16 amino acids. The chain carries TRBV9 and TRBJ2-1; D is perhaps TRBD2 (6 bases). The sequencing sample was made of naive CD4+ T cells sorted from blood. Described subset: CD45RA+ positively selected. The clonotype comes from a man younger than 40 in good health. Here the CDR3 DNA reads TGTGCCAGCAGCGCCTTACCCGGCGGGGCGAGGAATGAGCAGTTCTTC. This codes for CASSALPGGARNEQFF. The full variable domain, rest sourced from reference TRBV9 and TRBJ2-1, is DSGVTQTPKHLITATGQRVTLRCSPRSGDLSVYWYQQSLDQGLQFLIQYYNGEERAKGNILERFSAQQFPDLHSELNLSSLELGDSALYFCASSALPGGARNEQFFGPGTRLTVL.